This TCR beta chain was profiled in a study of T cell responses to AZD1222 COVID-19 vaccine. General observations from the study: AZD1222 recipients seropositive at baseline numbered only six.

Remarks on this clone: The antigen is undetermined.

Sequenced by immunoSEQ multiplex PCR; TCRdb stores in-frame clones only, minus some. Here the sample spans approximately 110,000 clones, nearly 90% being singletons. The receptor was isolated from an adult who received the AZD1222 COVID-19 vaccine. This specimen consisted of peripheral blood, obtained 28 days after the second AZD1222 dose.

The CDR3 here is CATSFLSVSGANVLTF. For the CDR3, the DNA is TGTGCCACCAGTTTTCTCTCCGTCTCTGGGGCCAACGTCCTGACTTTC. The gene calls are TRBV24-1 and TRBJ2-6; D unresolved. Germline V gene sequence: CDR1 KGHDR, CDR2 SFDVKD. CDR3 length: 16 amino acids. Deletions cut 6 bases from V and 0 bases from J, with 11 bases between.